The next 22 T cell receptor beta chains were all read from a single sample in a study of CD8 T cells in Susac syndrome. Reverse transcription of about 0.5 to 1 ug RNA used random hexamers. TCRdb called the immunoSEQ multiplex PCR reads again in MiXCR, with one record for every CDR3 protein. The sample consists of about 200,000 distinct CDR3 sequences, more than 90% of them appearing once. Sample: CD4+ T cells from PBMCs. The receptors come from a human donor with multiple sclerosis.

This sequence joins TRBV18 and TRBJ1-1, with TRBD1 matching 7 bases. The CDR3 extends over 14 amino acids. The germline gives CDR1 KGHSH, CDR2 LQKENI. V was clipped by 2 bases and J by 7 bases; unmatched bases: 7. The CDR3 sequence: CASSPRTGTIEAFF. CDR3 nucleotides: TGTGCCAGCTCACCAAGGACAGGAACCATTGAAGCTTTCTTT.

This rearrangement joins TRBV20-1 to TRBJ2-1; 9 nucleotides agree with TRBD1. V trimming: 0 bases; J trimming: 3 bases; junction bases outside the gene matches: 6. CDR3 length equals 16 residues. The germline V gene encodes CDR1 DFQATT and CDR2 SNEGSKA (reference sequence). This CDR3 reads CSARDYRTGDYNEQFF. The CDR3, as DNA: TGCAGTGCTAGAGATTACCGGACAGGGGACTACAATGAGCAGTTCTTC.

V gene TRBV18 combines with J gene TRBJ2-1; TRBD2 matches at 8 bases. Germline loops: CDR1 KGHSH, CDR2 LQKENI. There are 17 residues in the CDR3. V was pared by 4 bases and J by 1 base, with 9 bases of the junction left unmatched. CDR3 in DNA: TGTGCCAGCTCACGCACCGGGGGGGCTGGGTCCTACAATGAGCAGTTCTTC. It yields the protein CASSRTGGAGSYNEQFF.

The V call is TRBV6-6, the J call TRBJ1-5; 9 bases fit TRBD1. Germline CDR1 MNHNY, CDR2 SVGAGI (reference sequence). The CDR3 runs 14 residues. The junction had 3 bases not matched to a gene; V was cut back by 6 bases and J by 3 bases. CDR3 sequence reads: CASRGQGNNQPQHF. CDR3 in DNA: TGTGCCAGCAGAGGACAGGGGAACAATCAGCCCCAGCATTTT.

This sequence joins TRBV3-1 and TRBJ2-3; no firm D call. Germline assignment: CDR1 LGHDT and CDR2 YNNKEL (reference sequence). The length of the CDR3 is 15 residues. The V gene lost 7 bases and the J gene lost 7 bases, with 21 bases spanning the gap. CDR3 loop: CASIVMEEEAHTQYF. The DNA for the CDR3 is TGTGCCAGCATCGTGATGGAAGAAGAGGCTCATACGCAGTATTTT.

V is TRBV29-1 and J is TRBJ2-1; 10 bases agree with TRBD2. The length of the CDR3 is 16 residues. Germline CDR1 SQVTM, CDR2 ANQGSEA. V shed 2 bases, J shed 9 bases, and the junction held 13 bases outside the gene matches. The CDR3 region is CSVEKRTSGLVGEQFF. The CDR3 coding sequence is TGCAGCGTTGAAAAGAGGACTAGCGGTCTAGTCGGTGAGCAGTTCTTC.

This chain joins TRBV30 and TRBJ2-5, with a tentative D call TRBD1 (6 bases). CDR3 length equals 13 residues. CDR1 is GTSNPN, CDR2 SVGIG, per germline (reference sequence). V was clipped by 8 bases and J by 0 bases, with 13 bases between them. CDR3 in amino acids: CAVGQPYQETQYF. Written as DNA, the CDR3 is TGTGCCGTAGGACAGCCCTACCAAGAGACCCAGTACTTC.

This chain joins TRBV28 and TRBJ2-3; the D is unclear. This CDR3 is 12 amino acids long. Germline assignment: CDR1 MDHEN and CDR2 SYDVKM. V shed 6 bases and J shed 2 bases, with 6 bases lying between them. The CDR3: CASSRFTDTQYF. In DNA form, the CDR3 reads TGTGCCAGCAGCCGATTCACAGATACGCAGTATTTT. Combining the CDR3 with reference TRBV28 and TRBJ2-3 gives the whole variable domain DVKVTQSSRYLVKRTGEKVFLECVQDMDHENMFWYRQDPGLGLRLIYFSYDVKMKEKGDIPEGYSVSREKKERFSLILESASTNQTSMYLCASSRFTDTQYFGPGTRLTVL.

The chain recombines TRBV6-1 with TRBJ2-1, with D perhaps TRBD1 or TRBD2 (6 bases each). Trimming stripped 6 bases from V and 9 bases from J, with 15 bases between. The CDR3 spans 13 residues. CDR1 and CDR2 from the germline V gene are MNHNS and SASEGT. CDR3 loop: CASSYSGGGEQFF. In DNA form, the CDR3 reads TGTGCCAGCAGCTATTCAGGAGGGGGTGAGCAGTTCTTC.

The chain carries TRBV24-1 and TRBJ2-7, with a possible D match to TRBD2 (5 bases). Germline V gene data show CDR1 as KGHDR and CDR2 as SFDVKD. The CDR3 has 14 residues. Trimming shortened V by 2 bases and J by 7 bases, and 14 bases separated the two germline ends. DNA for the CDR3: TGTGCCACCAGTGATTGGGAAACTACTAGAGAGCAGTACTTC. Translation: CATSDWETTREQYF.

The CDR3 coding sequence is TGTGCCATCAGTGTCGTCGGTAATGAGCAGTTCTTC. Translation: CAISVVGNEQFF. The chain uses TRBV10-3 and TRBJ2-1; no definite D call. Germline V gene sequence: CDR1 ENHRY, CDR2 SYGVKD. There are 12 residues in the CDR3. V was pared by 4 bases and J by 7 bases, with 8 bases between.

V usage is TRBV18 and J usage is TRBJ2-5; D is unclear. The length of the CDR3 is 13 residues. Trimming left V 2 bases short and J 1 base short, with 5 bases between. Germline lookup yields CDR1 KGHSH and CDR2 LQKENI. As DNA, the CDR3 is TGTGCCAGCTCACCAACAGCCCAAGAGACCCAGTACTTC. The encoded protein is CASSPTAQETQYF.

This clonotype was counted a few times. The genes are TRBV3-1 and TRBJ2-7, with a tentative D call TRBD1 (6 bases). The CDR3 has 13 amino acids. Between the trimmed V and J ends, which lost 5 bases and 6 bases, there was a span of 14 bases. Germline CDR1 reads LGHDT; CDR2 reads YNNKEL (reference sequence). The chain's CDR3 is CASSYGQLGEQYF. CDR3 coding DNA: TGTGCCAGCAGCTATGGACAGCTTGGCGAGCAGTACTTC.

This clonotype was seen only a few times. CDR3: CASSPGHRHEQFF. The CDR3 DNA is TGTGCCAGCAGCCCGGGGCATCGCCATGAGCAGTTCTTC. This chain connects TRBV7-6 to TRBJ2-1; D might be TRBD1 or TRBD2, each matching 5 bases. Germline V lookup: CDR1 SGHVS, CDR2 FNYEAQ. This CDR3 has 13 amino acids. V dropped 5 bases and J dropped 8 bases, with 13 bases sitting between them.

The DNA for the CDR3 is TGTGCCATCAGTGAGTTCATGTATGGCTACACCTTC. Translating gives CAISEFMYGYTF. The chain links TRBV10-3 to TRBJ1-2, with no clear D. The CDR3 runs to 12 residues. Trimming pared 1 base from V and 5 bases from J, leaving 5 bases between. Germline-derived CDR1 and CDR2 are ENHRY and SYGVKD.

The chain has TRBV11-2 and TRBJ1-1; D gene ambiguous. Germline V gene data show CDR1 as SGHAT and CDR2 as FQNNGV. CDR3 length: 12 amino acids. The V end lost 5 bases, the J end lost 0 bases, and 4 bases lay between the germline ends. This chain's CDR3 is CASSPMNTEAFF. The CDR3 nucleotides are TGTGCCAGCAGCCCTATGAACACTGAAGCTTTCTTT.

This rearrangement joins TRBV30 to TRBJ2-7, with TRBD2 identical over 10 bases. CDR3 length: 14 residues. Trimming cost V 0 bases and J 6 bases; bases outside gene matches: 5. The germline V gene has CDR1 GTSNPN and CDR2 SVGIG (reference sequence). The DNA for the CDR3 is TGTGCCTGGAGTGTGAGCGGGGGGGACATCGAGCAGTACTTC. It translates to CAWSVSGGDIEQYF.

This clonotype appeared a few times. In DNA, the CDR3 is TGTGCCAGCAGCTTTGGTGGTAGCACAGATACGCAGTATTTT. Residues: CASSFGGSTDTQYF. The chain couples TRBV5-4 to TRBJ2-3; D not certain. Germline V gives CDR1 SGHNT, CDR2 YYREEE (reference sequence). V lost 2 bases, J lost 0 bases, and 7 bases lay in between. This CDR3 is 14 amino acids long.

The rearrangement links TRBV24-1 to TRBJ2-2, with TRBD2 identical over 9 bases. The CDR3 has 20 residues. After removal of 1 base from V and 3 bases from J, the junction contained 14 bases not matched to a gene. Looked up from germline, CDR1 is KGHDR and CDR2 is SFDVKD. Here the CDR3 DNA reads TGTGCCACCAGTGATTTAGGGCTAGCGGGAAGCAATATGGACACCGGGGAGCTGTTTTTT. The encoded protein is CATSDLGLAGSNMDTGELFF.

The DNA of the CDR3 is TGTGCCTTGGGACTAGCGGGAGGGTCACAGTTCTTC. It yields the protein CALGLAGGSQFF. The chain links TRBV30 to TRBJ2-1, with 16 bases lining up with TRBD2. V trimming: 7 bases; J trimming: 13 bases; junction bases outside the gene matches: 4. CDR1 is GTSNPN and CDR2 is SVGIG in the germline V gene (reference sequence). CDR3 length: 12 residues.

The J gene is TRBJ1-2, the V gene TRBV14; no reliable D call. From germline, CDR1 is SGHDN and CDR2 FVKESK. This CDR3 comprises 12 residues. Between the trimmed V and J ends, which lost 1 base and 13 bases, there was a span of 13 bases. The chain's CDR3 is CASSQGTDRGTF. The CDR3 DNA reads TGTGCCAGCAGCCAAGGGACGGACCGAGGCACCTTC.

The rearrangement joins TRBV15 to TRBJ2-7; TRBD2 might be the D (6 bases). The CDR3 is made up of 14 amino acids. In germline, CDR1 is LNHNV, CDR2 YYDKDF (reference sequence). V was cut by 3 bases and J by 5 bases, with 14 bases left in between. The CDR3 DNA follows: TGTGCCACCAGCAGGGAGGGAACGCCTAACGAGCAGTACTTC. Its translation is CATSREGTPNEQYF.